This record covers a single TCR beta chain. The entry originates in a study of blood T cell repertoires in COVID-19. CDR1 and CDR2 from the germline V gene are SGDLS and YYNGEE. The CDR3 has 14 residues. Trimming stripped 3 bases from V and 3 bases from J, with 12 bases between. Sequenced by immunoSEQ multiplex PCR; TCRdb stores in-frame clones only, minus some. The sample has roughly 200,000 clones; 80% to 90% are singletons. The sequenced sample consisted of peripheral blood. The sequence was collected from a man between 35 and 55 years old with active or convalescent COVID-19. The chain joins TRBV9 to TRBJ1-1, with D maybe TRBD1 (5 bases). The CDR3 coding sequence is TGTGCCAGCAGCGCGGGCCGGGACTACACTGAAGCTTTCTTT. Protein product: CASSAGRDYTEAFF.